A single sample is the source of the 29 T cell receptor beta chains below, sequenced in a study of control samples from healthy donors and cancer patients. Using immunoSEQ multiplex PCR, the repertoire was profiled, and TCRdb retains in-frame clones only, with some absent. Among 100,000 to 150,000 clones, over 80% were seen once, and the ten largest hold approximately 0.58%. Source material: PBMCs. The receptors were gathered from a man aged 80 or over with head and neck cancer.

The chain couples TRBV28 to TRBJ2-3; D ambiguous. The CDR3 has 14 amino acids. Trimming took off 7 bases at V and 1 base at J, with 12 bases between the two ends. Germline lookup yields CDR1 MDHEN and CDR2 SYDVKM. CDR3 residues: CASTPTMGTDTQYF. The CDR3 coding sequence is TGTGCCAGCACCCCTACCATGGGCACAGATACGCAGTATTTT.

This chain joins TRBV5-1 and TRBJ1-1; possibly TRBD1 for D (5 bases). The V and J ends lost 1 base and 6 bases respectively, with 19 bases between them. Germline CDR1 reads SGHRS; CDR2 reads YFSETQ. The CDR3 has 16 amino acids. The CDR3 protein is CASSLFYGTRTAEAFF. The CDR3 bases are TGCGCCAGCAGCTTGTTTTATGGGACTCGAACCGCTGAAGCTTTCTTT.

V and J are TRBV10-3 and TRBJ1-5, with unresolved D. CDR3 length: 13 amino acids. Germline-derived CDR1 and CDR2 are ENHRY and SYGVKD. V was cut by 4 bases and J by 2 bases, with 6 bases left in between. CDR3 DNA: TGTGCCATCAGTGTTGAGGGCAATCAGCCCCAGCATTTT. This gives the protein CAISVEGNQPQHF.

The chain couples TRBV18 to TRBJ2-3; 10 bases are a match to TRBD1. Germline-derived CDR1 and CDR2 are KGHSH and LQKENI. The CDR3 loop spans 17 amino acids. The V and J ends lost 6 bases and 4 bases, in that order; junction bases with no gene match: 13. The CDR3 coding sequence is TGTGCCAGCTCCACACAGGTTCGGACAGGGGGTCCAGATACGCAGTATTTT. Translation gives CASSTQVRTGGPDTQYF.

The chain joins TRBV19 to TRBJ2-3, with 13 bases that match TRBD2. The ends lost 5 bases at V and 4 bases at J; junction bases unmatched: 9. Germline V lookup: CDR1 LNHDA, CDR2 SQIVND (reference sequence). CDR3 length: 17 amino acids. In DNA form, the CDR3 reads TGTGCCAGTAGTCCTCTAGGACTAGCGGGAGTTTCAGATACGCAGTATTTT. Translating it yields CASSPLGLAGVSDTQYF.

V and J are TRBV4-1 and TRBJ1-4, with D possibly being TRBD1 (5 bases). Deletions cut 1 base from V and 0 bases from J, with 12 bases between. This CDR3 contains 17 residues. Germline values: CDR1 MGHRA, CDR2 YSYEKL. The CDR3 loop reads CASSQGRVSATNEKLFF. CDR3 nucleotides: TGCGCCAGCAGCCAAGGCAGGGTTTCAGCAACTAATGAAAAACTGTTTTTT.

V and J are TRBV5-1 and TRBJ2-7, with a tentative D call TRBD1 (5 bases). CDR1 SGHRS and CDR2 YFSETQ come from the germline V gene. The CDR3 has 14 amino acids. The V end was cut by 5 bases, the J end by 2 bases, with 14 bases between. CDR3 in amino acids: CASSLTIGAYEQYF. In DNA, the CDR3 is TGCGCCAGCAGTCTTACCATAGGGGCCTACGAGCAGTACTTC.

The sample holds one count of this clone. The chain carries TRBV18 and TRBJ1-6; tentative D call: TRBD1 (6 bases). The CDR3 sequence is 15 residues long. V dropped 3 bases and J dropped 7 bases, with 13 bases sitting between them. Germline V CDR1 and CDR2: KGHSH, LQKENI. CDR3 sequence reads: CASSPRQGRNSPLHF. The CDR3 bases are TGTGCCAGCTCACCGAGGCAGGGGCGGAATTCACCCCTCCACTTT.

The chain combines TRBV9 with TRBJ2-3; tentatively, D is TRBD1 (5 bases). V was pared by 2 bases and J by 3 bases, with 13 bases between. CDR3 length: 15 amino acids. Germline V gene sequence: CDR1 SGDLS, CDR2 YYNGEE. The CDR3 is CASSVGRVGTDTQYF. In DNA form, the CDR3 reads TGTGCCAGCAGCGTGGGCAGGGTGGGAACAGATACGCAGTATTTT.

The rearrangement links TRBV6-5 to TRBJ2-7; D perhaps matches TRBD2 (5 bases). With 6 bases removed from V and 7 bases from J, the gap between germline ends came to 10 bases. Germline values: CDR1 MNHEY, CDR2 SVGAGI. The CDR3 totals 11 residues. The CDR3 reads CASSSTGEQYF. In DNA form, the CDR3 reads TGTGCCAGCAGCTCTACGGGAGAGCAGTACTTC.

This clone was recorded only once. J is TRBJ1-2 and V is TRBV30; 7 positions agree with TRBD1. This CDR3 has 14 amino acids. V gave up 0 bases and J gave up 8 bases; unmatched junction bases: 9. Germline V gene sequence: CDR1 GTSNPN, CDR2 SVGIG (reference sequence). CDR3 in DNA: TGTGCCTGGAGTGTAGGACAGCCAGGGGGGGGCTACACCTTC. Protein sequence: CAWSVGQPGGGYTF. Using reference TRBV30 and TRBJ1-2 for the parts outside the CDR3, the full variable domain is SQTIHQWPATLVQPVGSPLSLECTVEGTSNPNLYWYRQAAGRGLQLLFYSVGIGQISSEVPQNLSASRPQDRQFILSSKKLLLSDSGFYLCAWSVGQPGGGYTFGSGTRLTVV.

The J gene is TRBJ1-5, the V gene TRBV4-1; possible D gene TRBD1, 5 bases. The CDR3 is 16 residues long. Trimming left V 1 base short and J 4 bases short, with 14 bases between. Germline CDR1 and CDR2: MGHRA and YSYEKL. This chain's CDR3 is CASSQGVTGGNQPQHF. The CDR3 DNA sequence: TGCGCCAGCAGCCAAGGGGTGACCGGGGGTAATCAGCCCCAGCATTTT.

V and J are TRBV11-3 and TRBJ2-2; 11 nucleotides agree with TRBD2. The germline V gene has CDR1 SGHNT and CDR2 YENEEA. Trimming at V came to 6 bases and at J to 6 bases, leaving 3 bases not matched to a gene. The CDR3 covers 14 residues. The CDR3 loop is CASRLAGAAGELFF. CDR3 nucleotides: TGTGCCAGCAGACTAGCGGGGGCAGCCGGGGAGCTGTTTTTT.

The V gene is TRBV7-9, the J gene TRBJ1-3; D gene uncertain. Between the trimmed V and J ends, which lost 2 bases and 4 bases, there was a span of 9 bases. Germline V CDR1 and CDR2: SEHNR, FQNEAQ (reference sequence). CDR3 size: 14 residues. In DNA form, the CDR3 reads TGTGCCAGCAGCTTAAGTGGAGTGGGAAACACCATATATTTT. This encodes CASSLSGVGNTIYF. The full variable domain, rest sourced from reference TRBV7-9 and TRBJ1-3, is DTGVSQNPRHKITKRGQNVTFRCDPISEHNRLYWYRQTLGQGPEFLTYFQNEAQLEKSRLLSDRFSAERPKGSFSTLEIQRTEQGDSAMYLCASSLSGVGNTIYFGEGSWLTVV.

This rearrangement joins TRBV4-1 to TRBJ1-1; 7 bases agree with TRBD1. The V segment lost 1 base and the J segment 1 base; nucleotides outside the gene matches: 12. CDR3 length: 18 residues. In germline, CDR1 is MGHRA, CDR2 YSYEKL. The CDR3 nucleotides read TGCGCCAGCAGCCAAGTCTCATACTACAGGGGCCCGAACACTGAAGCTTTCTTT. Translation gives CASSQVSYYRGPNTEAFF.

This chain connects TRBV5-5 to TRBJ2-7; no reliable D call. The V end lost 0 bases, the J end lost 0 bases, and 10 bases lay between the germline ends. The CDR3 consists of 15 residues. Germline assignment: CDR1 SGHKS and CDR2 YYEKEE (reference sequence). CDR3: CASSLDVAYSYEQYF. CDR3 nucleotide sequence: TGTGCCAGCAGCTTGGATGTAGCTTACTCCTACGAGCAGTACTTC.

The chain employs TRBV14 and TRBJ1-4; 9 nucleotides line up with TRBD1. The CDR3 has 15 residues. Germline-derived CDR1 and CDR2 are SGHDN and FVKESK. The V and J ends lost 1 base and 8 bases, in that order; junction bases with no gene match: 5. CDR3 DNA sequence: TGTGCCAGCAGCCAAGGAGGGACAGGGAGAGAAAAACTGTTTTTT. The encoded protein is CASSQGGTGREKLFF.

This chain links TRBV9 with TRBJ1-1, with TRBD1 as a possible D gene (5 bases). With 2 bases removed from V and 4 bases from J, the gap between germline ends came to 12 bases. This CDR3 has 14 amino acids. From germline, CDR1 is SGDLS and CDR2 YYNGEE. CDR3 region: CASSVGGEPTEAFF. CDR3 nucleotides: TGTGCCAGCAGCGTTGGAGGGGAGCCCACTGAAGCTTTCTTT. Using reference TRBV9 and TRBJ1-1 for the parts outside the CDR3, the full variable domain is DSGVTQTPKHLITATGQRVTLRCSPRSGDLSVYWYQQSLDQGLQFLIQYYNGEERAKGNILERFSAQQFPDLHSELNLSSLELGDSALYFCASSVGGEPTEAFFGQGTRLTVV.

This rearrangement joins TRBV5-1 to TRBJ2-1; 8 nucleotides line up with TRBD1. The CDR3 has 16 residues. Germline loops: CDR1 SGHRS, CDR2 YFSETQ. J lost 4 bases, V lost 4 bases, and 10 bases had no gene match. DNA for the CDR3: TGCGCCAGCAGCGCTGACACAGGGGGGTTTTACAATGAGCAGTTCTTC. This gives the protein CASSADTGGFYNEQFF. The full variable domain, with the rest looked up from reference TRBV5-1 and TRBJ2-1, is KAGVTQTPRYLIKTRGQQVTLSCSPISGHRSVSWYQQTPGQGLQFLFEYFSETQRNKGNFPGRFSGRQFSNSRSEMNVSTLELGDSALYLCASSADTGGFYNEQFFGPGTRLTVL.

The chain has TRBV5-1 and TRBJ1-4; tentative D call: TRBD1 (5 bases). The CDR3 runs to 14 residues. V dropped 9 bases and J dropped 8 bases, with 20 bases sitting between them. In germline, CDR1 is SGHRS, CDR2 YFSETQ. DNA for the CDR3: TGCGCCACCACGGAGGGGCCGCGTAGCGAAAAACTGTTTTTT. Translating it yields CATTEGPRSEKLFF. The full variable domain, in which reference TRBV5-1 and TRBJ1-4 provide the parts outside the CDR3, is KAGVTQTPRYLIKTRGQQVTLSCSPISGHRSVSWYQQTPGQGLQFLFEYFSETQRNKGNFPGRFSGRQFSNSRSEMNVSTLELGDSALYLCATTEGPRSEKLFFGSGTQLSVL.

The rearrangement joins TRBV5-1 to TRBJ2-3; D is ambiguous. Germline CDR1 SGHRS, CDR2 YFSETQ. The germline V and J ends were trimmed by 0 bases and 6 bases, with 14 bases remaining between them. The CDR3 consists of 15 residues. In DNA, the CDR3 is TGCGCCAGCAGCTTGGGGTCCAGGAGAGAGGATACGCAGTATTTT. It translates to CASSLGSRREDTQYF.

The rearrangement links TRBV7-2 to TRBJ2-2; D not certain. There are 14 residues in the CDR3. Germline CDR1 is SGHTA and CDR2 is FQGNSA. The V and J ends lost 1 base and 8 bases respectively, with 11 bases between them. Here the CDR3 DNA reads TGTGCCAGCAGCTTAGATGTAGCAAAAGGGGAGCTGTTTTTT. It encodes CASSLDVAKGELFF.

This rearrangement joins TRBV13 to TRBJ2-3, with 7 bases that match TRBD2. This CDR3 is built from 16 residues. V shed 1 base, J shed 7 bases, and the junction held 11 bases outside the gene matches. Germline assignment: CDR1 PRHDT and CDR2 FYEKMQ (reference sequence). In DNA, the CDR3 is TGTGCCAGCAGCTTAGTGGCTAGCGGTGAAACAAATACGCAGTATTTT. Its protein is CASSLVASGETNTQYF.

The J gene is TRBJ2-1, the V gene TRBV29-1; 7 positions agree with TRBD2. The germline CDR1 and CDR2 sequences are SQVTM and ANQGSEA. V shed 3 bases and J 7 bases; nucleotides not matched to a gene: 6. The CDR3 loop spans 13 amino acids. This chain's CDR3 is CSVDIGGINEQFF. Written as DNA, the CDR3 is TGCAGCGTTGATATCGGGGGGATTAATGAGCAGTTCTTC.

The chain carries TRBV27 and TRBJ2-1, with 8 bases lining up with TRBD1. The length of the CDR3 is 15 residues. Per the germline V gene, CDR1 is MNHEY and CDR2 is SMNVEV (reference sequence). Trimming took 7 bases from V and 2 from J; bases not matched to a gene: 7. The chain's CDR3 is CASTIGGQAYNEQFF. The CDR3 region has the DNA TGTGCCAGCACCATCGGGGGACAGGCCTACAATGAGCAGTTCTTC.

The genes are TRBV5-1 and TRBJ1-2; D unresolved. The CDR3 loop spans 13 amino acids. Trimming shortened V by 4 bases and J by 2 bases, and 9 bases separated the two germline ends. Germline V CDR1 and CDR2: SGHRS, YFSETQ. The CDR3 sequence is CASSPAHNYGYTF. The CDR3 nucleotides are TGCGCCAGCAGCCCCGCACACAACTATGGCTACACCTTC. The full variable domain, in which reference TRBV5-1 and TRBJ1-2 provide the parts outside the CDR3, is KAGVTQTPRYLIKTRGQQVTLSCSPISGHRSVSWYQQTPGQGLQFLFEYFSETQRNKGNFPGRFSGRQFSNSRSEMNVSTLELGDSALYLCASSPAHNYGYTFGSGTRLTVV.

This chain connects TRBV29-1 to TRBJ1-1; 8 bases line up with TRBD1. Germline lookup yields CDR1 SQVTM and CDR2 ANQGSEA. Unmatched junction bases numbered 6, after V lost 2 bases and J lost 4 bases. This CDR3 contains 14 residues. The CDR3 reads CSVESQDRVTEAFF. CDR3 bases: TGCAGCGTTGAAAGTCAGGACAGGGTCACTGAAGCTTTCTTT.

The chain's CDR3 is CASGTGTSGRSYEQYF. CDR3 in DNA: TGCGCCAGCGGGACAGGGACTAGCGGGAGGTCCTACGAGCAGTACTTC. The gene calls are TRBV5-1 and TRBJ2-7; 15 positions agree with TRBD2. J gave up 1 base and V 7 bases, and 6 bases lay outside the gene matches. The germline V gene has CDR1 SGHRS and CDR2 YFSETQ. CDR3 length equals 16 residues.

Details on this clone: At the DNA level, this CDR3 is encoded by other sequences in the same sample as well. This chain joins TRBV2 and TRBJ2-7, with D unclear. The V end was cut by 4 bases, the J end by 2 bases, with 0 bases between. The CDR3 has 10 residues. Germline V gene sequence: CDR1 SNHLY, CDR2 FYNNEI. The CDR3 sequence is CASSAYEQYF. The CDR3 DNA is TGTGCCAGCAGTGCCTACGAGCAGTACTTC.